This TCR beta chain was obtained from a study of monozygotic twins with inflammatory bowel disease (dated by TCRdb to between 2018 and 2021). With respect to the entire study: The full study comprised around 28 monozygotic twin pairs: nine German pairs (four IBD-concordant, five IBD-discordant) and 19 IBD-discordant Danish pairs. The search for disease-associated traits relied mainly on comparing, within discordant pairs, IBD patients with their genetically identical healthy co-twins. Each individual had, on average, about 151 000 unique TCRalpha sequences and 181 000 unique TCRbeta sequences available for analysis. What the authors observed across the whole study: Compared with healthy twins, IBD patients shared fewer clonotypes with other individuals, and the difference was most pronounced in patients with signs of disease activity. Because patients received different immunosuppressive treatments, the repertoires may have picked up extra background noise and variability between individuals. No difference in repertoire similarity was observed between concordant and discordant twins, possibly owing to limited statistical power. A decrease in TCRbeta repertoire diversity, as measured by inverse Simpson index, was observed in IBD patients compared with their healthy co-twins. The analysis was unable to tell different T cell subtypes apart. No single strong signal or clonotype linked to IBD turned up in the results, so the idea that one exists was not supported.

Of note for this clonotype: What antigen it recognizes has not been identified.

From each donor, an approximately 2.5 ml peripheral blood sample was collected into PAXgene tubes and kept at -80 degrees C. Without T cell sorting, total RNA was isolated from whole blood using the PAXgene blood miRNA kit on an automated QIAcube. Peripheral blood from monozygotic twin pairs, either concordant or discordant for inflammatory bowel disease, underwent deep TCRalpha and TCRbeta repertoire profiling that used unique molecular barcoding. Smoking habits were recorded for all twin pairs, and individuals were classified as current, former or never smokers. The library came from 5' RACE. The input for every TCR library was roughly 3.5 ug of total RNA. For each sample, cDNA synthesis was carried out in eight separate reactions using SMARTScribe reverse transcriptase. During cDNA synthesis, template switching introduced unique molecular identifiers that contained a 6-nucleotide sample barcode. Amplification of TCRalpha and TCRbeta cDNA involved two nested PCRs of 16 and 9 cycles, and each PCR was followed by bead purification. Before amplification, the cDNA was both treated with uracil DNA-glycosylase and purified with the QIAquick PCR purification kit. The second PCR added Illumina TruSeq-compatible adapters along with sample-specific barcodes. Library quality and concentration were checked on TapeStation and Qubit, and libraries were pooled at around 4.9 ng each. Sequencing of the pooled libraries was done on an Illumina HiSeq2500 single-index Rapid Run using custom sequencing primers and 2 x 100 bp reads. As for the authors' bioinformatics: PCR and sequencing errors were corrected by UMI-based consensus assembly using MiGEC version 1.2.6. MiXCR version 2.1.1 was used to carry out V(D)J alignment, clonotype assembly and CDR3 extraction. Gene usage, clonotype sharing and MAIT/NKT TCR abundance were normalised by analysing the top 1000, 10 000 and 20 000 clonotypes per sample. Diversity was computed as the inverse Simpson index with the vegan R package after downsampling to 27 000 UMIs. Paired Mann-Whitney U tests were applied to discordant twin pairs, and Benjamini-Hochberg correction was used for multiple testing. TCRdb reprocessed the reads and lists each CDR3 protein sequence as a single entry, with no DNA. For this entry, the V and J calls and clone size follow TCRdb and not the study's own pipeline. The sample table includes about 350,000 distinct CDR3 sequences. Jointly, the top ten make up roughly 2% of the sample.

Reading from cysteine to phenylalanine, the CDR3 counts 17 amino acids. The DNA sequence is not available. Taken from the germline V gene (reference sequence), the CDR1 and CDR2 loops are SEHNR and FQNEAQ. This TCR was sampled from a human donor with ulcerative colitis or Crohn's disease, or a healthy co-twin of an affected twin (not recorded which). The chain couples TRBV7-9 to TRBJ2-3; absent DNA, TCRdb's TRBD1 call cannot be checked. Sequencing was carried out using blood. The CDR3 reads as follows: CASSLPPQDLSTDTQYF.